The rows below give T cell receptor beta chains drawn from one sample of a study of blood T cells in healthy people across ages. TCRdb redid the calling of the 5' RACE reads with MiXCR, one entry per CDR3 protein. In the table there are about 1.7 million distinct CDR3 sequences, roughly 27% of which are singletons. The sequenced sample was blood. The receptors derive from a woman between 25 and 40 years old in good health. CDR3s include the opening cysteine and the closing phenylalanine or tryptophan. The D gene is left open where the match is weak. Not every row has a clone size; where given, it reads once, few, many or a size class.

D gene,CDR3 length,clone size,J gene,V gene,CDR3 protein,CDR3 DNA
TRBD1,14,few,TRBJ2-3,TRBV24-1,CATSPGQGQDTQYF,TGTGCCACCAGTCCTGGACAGGGACAAGATACGCAGTATTTT
NA,14,few,TRBJ2-7,TRBV7-3,CASSLKAPPYEQYF,TGTGCCAGCAGCTTAAAGGCCCCGCCCTACGAGCAGTACTTC
NA,19,NA,TRBJ1-1,TRBV21-1,CASSKQDSDGTPMNTEAFF,TGTGCCAGCAGCAAACAGGACAGTGACGGAACCCCCATGAACACTGAAGCTTTCTTT
NA,15,many,TRBJ2-4,TRBV6-1,CASSERVLVENIQYF,TGTGCCAGCAGTGAAAGGGTCCTCGTGGAAAACATTCAGTACTTC
TRBD1,13,many,TRBJ1-2,TRBV10-3,CAISTGADYGYTF,TGTGCCATCAGCACAGGGGCTGACTATGGCTACACCTTC
TRBD2,19,NA,TRBJ2-3,TRBV20-1,CSALGGGLAALLSTDTQYF,TGCAGTGCTCTGGGAGGGGGACTAGCGGCCCTTCTTAGCACAGATACGCAGTATTTT
NA,13,few,TRBJ1-2,TRBV2,CASSDRVDYGYTF,TGTGCCAGCAGTGACAGGGTTGACTATGGCTACACCTTC
TRBD1,13,few,TRBJ1-2,TRBV9,CASRSTGGNGYTF,TGTGCCAGCAGGTCGACAGGGGGAAATGGCTACACCTTC
TRBD1,15,NA,TRBJ1-1,TRBV12-3/TRBV12-4,CASRADRGRNTEAFF,TGTGCCAGCAGGGCCGACAGGGGGAGAAACACTGAAGCTTTCTTT
NA,14,NA,TRBJ2-1,TRBV7-8,CASSSRASYNEQFF,TGTGCCAGCAGCTCCAGGGCCTCCTACAATGAGCAGTTCTTC
TRBD2,16,NA,TRBJ2-7,TRBV6-2/TRBV6-3,CASSYTTGGSLYEQYF,TGTGCCAGCAGTTATACAACGGGAGGCTCACTATACGAGCAGTACTTC
NA,15,NA,TRBJ2-2,TRBV7-2,CASSLRPPNTGELFF,TGTGCCAGCAGCTTAAGGCCCCCGAACACCGGGGAGCTGTTTTTT
TRBD1,12,few,TRBJ2-2,TRBV12-3/TRBV12-4,CASSYRGGELFF,TGTGCCAGCAGTTACAGGGGCGGGGAGCTGTTTTTT
TRBD2,17,NA,TRBJ2-3,TRBV27,CASSLSQGLLSTDTQYF,TGTGCCAGCAGTTTATCCCAGGGACTACTCAGCACAGATACGCAGTATTTT
TRBD2,14,many,TRBJ2-5,TRBV7-2,CASSRTGLVETQYF,TGTGCCAGCAGCCGTACGGGACTAGTAGAGACCCAGTACTTC
NA,14,few,TRBJ2-3,TRBV12-3/TRBV12-4,CASSLIPPVDTQYF,TGTGCCAGCAGTTTAATTCCGCCGGTAGATACGCAGTATTTT
NA,14,NA,TRBJ2-1,TRBV5-1,CASTPGGDSNEQFF,TGCGCCAGCACCCCCGGGGGGGACAGCAATGAGCAGTTCTTC
NA,12,NA,TRBJ2-5,TRBV9,CASSVNFGTQYF,TGTGCCAGCAGCGTAAATTTCGGGACCCAGTACTTC
TRBD1,14,many,TRBJ2-4,TRBV28,CASSFPGQLNIQYF,TGTGCCAGCAGTTTCCCGGGACAGCTAAACATTCAGTACTTC
TRBD2,19,NA,TRBJ2-1,TRBV9,CASSSTASSGRPNYNEQFF,TGTGCCAGCAGCTCCACCGCTTCTAGCGGGAGGCCAAATTACAATGAGCAGTTCTTC
NA,13,many,TRBJ2-4,TRBV7-9,CASGGGQKNIQYF,TGTGCCAGCGGGGGGGGCCAGAAAAACATTCAGTACTTC
TRBD1,14,NA,TRBJ1-1,TRBV20-1,CSACKRGPGTEAFF,TGCAGTGCTTGCAAAAGGGGGCCCGGCACTGAAGCTTTCTTT
NA,15,few,TRBJ1-5,TRBV20-1,CSARDATEGHQPQHF,TGCAGTGCTAGAGATGCGACTGAGGGGCATCAGCCCCAGCATTTT
NA,15,few,TRBJ2-1,TRBV20-1,CSASLPGPLGNEQFF,TGCAGTGCTAGTCTCCCGGGACCTCTAGGAAATGAGCAGTTCTTC
NA,15,few,TRBJ2-1,TRBV7-9,CASSSTSLRVNEQFF,TGTGCCAGCAGCTCGACCTCCCTCCGGGTCAATGAGCAGTTCTTC
NA,14,few,TRBJ2-1,TRBV12-3/TRBV12-4,CASRDIFSYDEQFF,TGTGCCAGCAGGGACATATTCTCCTACGATGAGCAGTTCTTC
TRBD1,13,NA,TRBJ1-1,TRBV6-5,CASSFRDRGKAFF,TGTGCCAGCAGTTTTAGGGACAGGGGGAAAGCTTTCTTT
NA,14,few,TRBJ1-5,TRBV9,CASSAAGQGQPQHF,TGTGCCAGCAGCGCTGCAGGCCAGGGTCAGCCCCAGCATTTT
NA,14,few,TRBJ1-1,TRBV12-3/TRBV12-4,CASSSSRGNTEAFF,TGTGCCAGCAGTTCCTCCAGGGGTAACACTGAAGCTTTCTTT
NA,14,NA,TRBJ2-1,TRBV19,CASSPGAAYNEQFF,TGTGCCAGTAGTCCTGGGGCCGCCTACAATGAGCAGTTCTTC
NA,15,few,TRBJ1-5,TRBV2,CASSEERQLNQPQHF,TGTGCCAGCAGTGAAGAGAGACAGCTCAATCAGCCCCAGCATTTT
NA,14,NA,TRBJ1-5,TRBV6-1,CASIGTHSNQPQHF,TGTGCCAGCATCGGGACGCATAGCAATCAGCCCCAGCATTTT
NA,14,few,TRBJ2-3,TRBV28,CASSPGLLTDTRYF,TGTGCCAGCAGCCCGGGACTCCTCACAGATACGCGGTATTTT
TRBD2,17,NA,TRBJ2-2,TRBV4-2,CVSSRGTSGGFTGELFF,TGTGTCAGCAGCCGAGGGACTAGCGGGGGGTTCACCGGGGAGCTGTTTTTT
TRBD2,13,NA,TRBJ2-7,TRBV5-1,CASSASGSFGQYF,TGCGCCAGCAGTGCTAGCGGGAGTTTCGGGCAGTACTTC
NA,15,NA,TRBJ2-4,TRBV7-2,CASSLAQGAKNIQYF,TGTGCCAGCAGCTTAGCCCAGGGGGCCAAAAACATTCAGTACTTC
NA,13,many,TRBJ2-5,TRBV7-2,CASSKDNQETQYF,TGTGCCAGCAGCAAGGACAACCAAGAGACCCAGTACTTC
NA,15,few,TRBJ1-4,TRBV20-1,CSASHRTGINEKLFF,TGCAGTGCTAGCCACCGCACAGGGATTAATGAAAAACTGTTTTTT
TRBD1,13,many,TRBJ1-2,TRBV6-5,CASSAGQVAGYTF,TGTGCCAGCAGTGCCGGACAGGTTGCCGGCTACACCTTC
NA,13,few,TRBJ1-1,TRBV20-1,CRGHDRGNTEAFF,TGCAGGGGACATGACAGAGGGAACACTGAAGCTTTCTTT
TRBD2,15,NA,TRBJ2-1,TRBV7-6,CASSLGGEGPSEQFF,TGTGCCAGCAGCTTAGGAGGGGAGGGCCCCAGCGAGCAGTTCTTC
NA,15,few,TRBJ1-5,TRBV27,CASRHGQNSNQPQHF,TGTGCCAGCAGACATGGACAGAATAGCAATCAGCCCCAGCATTTT
TRBD1,16,NA,TRBJ1-2,TRBV20-1,CSARDPRDRLRGGYTF,TGCAGTGCTAGAGATCCAAGGGACAGGCTCCGGGGTGGCTACACCTTC
NA,14,few,TRBJ1-1,TRBV5-1,CASSLAGGGAEAFF,TGCGCCAGCAGCTTGGCCGGGGGGGGAGCTGAAGCTTTCTTT